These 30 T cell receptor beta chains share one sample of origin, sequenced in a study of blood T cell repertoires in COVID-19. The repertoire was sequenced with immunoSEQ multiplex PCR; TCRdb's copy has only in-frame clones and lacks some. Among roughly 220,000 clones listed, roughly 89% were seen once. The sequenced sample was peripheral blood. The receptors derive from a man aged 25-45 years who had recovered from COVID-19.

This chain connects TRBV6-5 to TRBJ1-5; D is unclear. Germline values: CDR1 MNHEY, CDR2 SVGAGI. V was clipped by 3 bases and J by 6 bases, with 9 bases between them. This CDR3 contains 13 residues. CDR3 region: CASSYRVSQPQHF. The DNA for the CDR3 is TGTGCCAGCAGTTATCGCGTGAGTCAGCCCCAGCATTTT.

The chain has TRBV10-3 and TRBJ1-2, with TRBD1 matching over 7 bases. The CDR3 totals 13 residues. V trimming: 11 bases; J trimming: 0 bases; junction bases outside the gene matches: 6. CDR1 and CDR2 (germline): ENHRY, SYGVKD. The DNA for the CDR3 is TGTGCCGCGACAGGGACCGCTAACTATGGCTACACCTTC. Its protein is CAATGTANYGYTF.

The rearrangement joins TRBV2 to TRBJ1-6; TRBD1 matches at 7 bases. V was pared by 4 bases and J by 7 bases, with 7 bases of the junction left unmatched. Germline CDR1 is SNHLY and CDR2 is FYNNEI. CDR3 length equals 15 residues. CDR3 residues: CASSGQAGQNSPLHF. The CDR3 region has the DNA TGTGCCAGCAGTGGACAGGCGGGACAGAATTCACCCCTCCACTTT. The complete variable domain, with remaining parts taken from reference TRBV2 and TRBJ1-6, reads EPEVTQTPSHQVTQMGQEVILRCVPISNHLYFYWYRQILGQKVEFLVSFYNNEISEKSEIFDDQFSVERPDGSNFTLKIRSTKLEDSAMYFCASSGQAGQNSPLHFGNGTRLTVT.

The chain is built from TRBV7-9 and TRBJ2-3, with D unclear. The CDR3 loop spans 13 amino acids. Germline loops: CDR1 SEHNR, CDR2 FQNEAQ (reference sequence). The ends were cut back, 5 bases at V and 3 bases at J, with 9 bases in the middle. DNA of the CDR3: TGTGCCAGCAGCAGCGTACTTACAGATACGCAGTATTTT. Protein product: CASSSVLTDTQYF.

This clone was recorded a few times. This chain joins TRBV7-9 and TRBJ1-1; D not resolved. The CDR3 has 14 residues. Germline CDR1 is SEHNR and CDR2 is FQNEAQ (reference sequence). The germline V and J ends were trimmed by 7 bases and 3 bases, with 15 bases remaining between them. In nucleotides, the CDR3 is TGTGCCAGCACCCTGCGTGGTGCGGACACTGAAGCTTTCTTT. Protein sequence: CASTLRGADTEAFF.

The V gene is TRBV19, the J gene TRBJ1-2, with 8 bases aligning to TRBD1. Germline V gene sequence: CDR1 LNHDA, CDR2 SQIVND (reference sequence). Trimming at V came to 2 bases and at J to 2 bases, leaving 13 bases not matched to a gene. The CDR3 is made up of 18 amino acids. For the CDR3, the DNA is TGTGCCAGTAGTATAAACGAGGGAGGGACAGGACGCAACTATGGCTACACCTTC. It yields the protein CASSINEGGTGRNYGYTF.

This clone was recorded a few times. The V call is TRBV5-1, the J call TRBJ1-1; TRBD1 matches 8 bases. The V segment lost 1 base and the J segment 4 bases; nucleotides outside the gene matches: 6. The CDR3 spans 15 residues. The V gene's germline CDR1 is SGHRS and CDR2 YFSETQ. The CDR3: CASSLFNTGGTEAFF. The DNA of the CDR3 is TGCGCCAGCAGCTTGTTTAATACAGGGGGCACTGAAGCTTTCTTT.

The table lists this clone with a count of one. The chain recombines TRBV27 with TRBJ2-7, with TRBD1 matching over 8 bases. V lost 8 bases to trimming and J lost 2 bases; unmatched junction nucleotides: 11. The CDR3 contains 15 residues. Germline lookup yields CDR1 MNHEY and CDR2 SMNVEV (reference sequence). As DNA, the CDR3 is TGTGCCAGCCGAGAAGGACAGGGAAGGACCTACGAGCAGTACTTC. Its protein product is CASREGQGRTYEQYF.

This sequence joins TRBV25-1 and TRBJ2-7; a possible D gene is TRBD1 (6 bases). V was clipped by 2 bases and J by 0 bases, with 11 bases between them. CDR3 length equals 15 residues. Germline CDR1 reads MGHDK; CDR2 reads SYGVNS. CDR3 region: CASSERGRGSYEQYF. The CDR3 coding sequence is TGTGCCAGCAGTGAACGGGGCAGGGGCTCCTACGAGCAGTACTTC.

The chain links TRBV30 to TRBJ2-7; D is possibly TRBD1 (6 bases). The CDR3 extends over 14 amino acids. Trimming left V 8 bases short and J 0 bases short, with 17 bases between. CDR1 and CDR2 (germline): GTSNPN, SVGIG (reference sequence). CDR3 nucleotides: TGTGCCGGAGGCCTGGACAGTAGCTCCTACGAGCAGTACTTC. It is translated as CAGGLDSSSYEQYF.

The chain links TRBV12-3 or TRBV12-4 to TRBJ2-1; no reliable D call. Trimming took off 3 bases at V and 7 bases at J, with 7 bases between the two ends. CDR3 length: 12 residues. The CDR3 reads CASSFPENEQFF. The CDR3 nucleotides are TGTGCCAGCAGTTTCCCCGAGAATGAGCAGTTCTTC.

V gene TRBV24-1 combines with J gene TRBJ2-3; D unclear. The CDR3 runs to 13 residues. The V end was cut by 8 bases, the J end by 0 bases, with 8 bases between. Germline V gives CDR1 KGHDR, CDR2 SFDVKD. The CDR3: CATKADSTDTQYF. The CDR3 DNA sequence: TGTGCCACCAAAGCCGATAGCACAGATACGCAGTATTTT.

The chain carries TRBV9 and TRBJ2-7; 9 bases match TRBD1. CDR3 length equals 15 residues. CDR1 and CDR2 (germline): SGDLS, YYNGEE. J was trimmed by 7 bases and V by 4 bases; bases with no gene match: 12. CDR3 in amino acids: CASSIYSGTGREQYF. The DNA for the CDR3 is TGTGCCAGCAGCATCTACTCCGGGACAGGGCGGGAGCAGTACTTC.

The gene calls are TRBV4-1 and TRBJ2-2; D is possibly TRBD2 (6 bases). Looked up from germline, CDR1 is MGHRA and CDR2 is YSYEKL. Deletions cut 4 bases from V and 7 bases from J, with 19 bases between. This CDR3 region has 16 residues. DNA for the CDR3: TGCGCCAGCAGCCTGATGGCGGGGTCAGGTATCGGGGAGCTGTTTTTT. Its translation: CASSLMAGSGIGELFF.

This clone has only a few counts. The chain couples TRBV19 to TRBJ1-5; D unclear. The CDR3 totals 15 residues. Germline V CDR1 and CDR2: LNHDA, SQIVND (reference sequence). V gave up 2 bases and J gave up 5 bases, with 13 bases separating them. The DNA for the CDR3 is TGTGCCAGTAGTATAACTTGGGCAGGCGATCAGCCCCAGCATTTT. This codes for CASSITWAGDQPQHF.

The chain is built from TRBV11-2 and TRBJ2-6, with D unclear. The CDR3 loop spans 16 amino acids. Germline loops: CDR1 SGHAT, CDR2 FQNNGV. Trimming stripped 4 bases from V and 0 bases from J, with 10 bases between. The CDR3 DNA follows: TGTGCCAGCAGCTCCGGGTCTATCTCTGGGGCCAACGTCCTGACTTTC. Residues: CASSSGSISGANVLTF.

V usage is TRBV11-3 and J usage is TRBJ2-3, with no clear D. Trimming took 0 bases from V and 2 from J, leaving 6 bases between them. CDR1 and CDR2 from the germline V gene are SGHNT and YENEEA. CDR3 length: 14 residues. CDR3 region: CASSLDPHTDTQYF. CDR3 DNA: TGTGCCAGCAGCTTAGATCCCCACACAGATACGCAGTATTTT.

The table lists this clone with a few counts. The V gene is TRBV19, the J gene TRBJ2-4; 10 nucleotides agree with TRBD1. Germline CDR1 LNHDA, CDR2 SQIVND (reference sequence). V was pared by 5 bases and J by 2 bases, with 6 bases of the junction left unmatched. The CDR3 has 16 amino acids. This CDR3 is CASSPQTGGPKNIQYF. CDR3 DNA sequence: TGTGCCAGTAGTCCACAGACAGGGGGCCCCAAAAACATTCAGTACTTC.

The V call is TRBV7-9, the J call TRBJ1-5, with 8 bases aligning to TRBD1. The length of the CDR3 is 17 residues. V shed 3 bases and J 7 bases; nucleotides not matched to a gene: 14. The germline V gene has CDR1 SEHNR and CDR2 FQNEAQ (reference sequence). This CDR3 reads CASSFSGDGTGHQPQHF. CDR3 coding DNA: TGTGCCAGCAGCTTTAGCGGTGATGGGACAGGTCACCAGCCCCAGCATTTT.

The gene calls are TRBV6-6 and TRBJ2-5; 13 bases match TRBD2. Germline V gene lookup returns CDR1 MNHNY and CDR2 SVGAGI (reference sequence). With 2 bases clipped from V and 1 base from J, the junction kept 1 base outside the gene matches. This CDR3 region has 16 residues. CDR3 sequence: CASSYTSGGAQETQYF. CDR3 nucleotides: TGTGCCAGCAGTTACACTAGCGGGGGGGCCCAAGAGACCCAGTACTTC.

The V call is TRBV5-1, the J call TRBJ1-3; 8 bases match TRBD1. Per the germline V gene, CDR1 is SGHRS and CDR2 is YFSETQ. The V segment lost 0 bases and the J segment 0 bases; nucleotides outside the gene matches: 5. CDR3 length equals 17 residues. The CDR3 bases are TGCGCCAGCAGCTTGGGGGGAGACAGGGGCTCTGGAAACACCATATATTTT. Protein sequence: CASSLGGDRGSGNTIYF.

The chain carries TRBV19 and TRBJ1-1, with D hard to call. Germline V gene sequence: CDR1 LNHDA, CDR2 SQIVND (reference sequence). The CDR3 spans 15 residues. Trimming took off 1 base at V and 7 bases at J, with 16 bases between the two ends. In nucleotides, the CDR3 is TGTGCCAGTAGTATAGTCGGGAGGGCGGTTGTTGAAGCTTTCTTT. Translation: CASSIVGRAVVEAFF.

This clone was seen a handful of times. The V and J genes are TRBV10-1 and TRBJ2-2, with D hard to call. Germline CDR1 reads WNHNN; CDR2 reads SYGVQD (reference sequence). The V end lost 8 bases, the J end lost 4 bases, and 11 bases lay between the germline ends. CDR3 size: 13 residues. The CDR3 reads CASGETVTGELFF. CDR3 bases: TGCGCCAGCGGAGAGACCGTCACCGGGGAGCTGTTTTTT.

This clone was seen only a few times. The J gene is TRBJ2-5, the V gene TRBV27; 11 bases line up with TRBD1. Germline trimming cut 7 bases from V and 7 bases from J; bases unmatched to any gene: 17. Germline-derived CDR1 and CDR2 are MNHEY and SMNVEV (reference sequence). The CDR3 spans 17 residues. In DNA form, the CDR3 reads TGTGCCAGCACCGAGCGGCCGGGACAGGGGGGCGAATCGACCCAGTACTTC. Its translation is CASTERPGQGGESTQYF.

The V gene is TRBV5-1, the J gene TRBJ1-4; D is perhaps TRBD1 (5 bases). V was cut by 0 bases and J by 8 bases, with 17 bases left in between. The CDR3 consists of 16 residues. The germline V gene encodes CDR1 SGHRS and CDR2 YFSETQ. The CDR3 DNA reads TGCGCCAGCAGCTTGGACGAAACAGGTTGGGGAGAAAAACTGTTTTTT. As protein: CASSLDETGWGEKLFF.

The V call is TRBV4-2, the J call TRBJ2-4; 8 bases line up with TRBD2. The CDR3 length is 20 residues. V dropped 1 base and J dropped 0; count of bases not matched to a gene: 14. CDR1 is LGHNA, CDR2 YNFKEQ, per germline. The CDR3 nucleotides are TGTGCCAGCAGCCAAGGGGTACTAGCGGCGGATGCTTTAGCCAAAAACATTCAGTACTTC. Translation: CASSQGVLAADALAKNIQYF.

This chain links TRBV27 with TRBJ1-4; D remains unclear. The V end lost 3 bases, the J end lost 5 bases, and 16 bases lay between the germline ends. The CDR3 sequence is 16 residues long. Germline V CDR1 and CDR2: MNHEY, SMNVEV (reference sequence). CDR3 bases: TGTGCCAGCAGTTTGGAGGTACGCGGGTCGAATGAAAAACTGTTTTTT. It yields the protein CASSLEVRGSNEKLFF.

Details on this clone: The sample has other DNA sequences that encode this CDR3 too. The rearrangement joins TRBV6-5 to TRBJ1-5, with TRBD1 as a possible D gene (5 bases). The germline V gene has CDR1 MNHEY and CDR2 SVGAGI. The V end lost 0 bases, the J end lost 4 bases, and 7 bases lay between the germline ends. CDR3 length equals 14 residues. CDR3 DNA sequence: TGTGCCAGCAGTTACTCCGGGGGAAATCAGCCCCAGCATTTT. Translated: CASSYSGGNQPQHF.

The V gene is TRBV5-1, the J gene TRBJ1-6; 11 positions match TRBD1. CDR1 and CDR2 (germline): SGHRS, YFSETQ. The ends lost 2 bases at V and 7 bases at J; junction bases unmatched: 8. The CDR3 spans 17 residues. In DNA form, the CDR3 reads TGCGCCAGCAGCTTTTTCTCGGGACAGGGGGGCAATTCACCCCTCCACTTT. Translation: CASSFFSGQGGNSPLHF.

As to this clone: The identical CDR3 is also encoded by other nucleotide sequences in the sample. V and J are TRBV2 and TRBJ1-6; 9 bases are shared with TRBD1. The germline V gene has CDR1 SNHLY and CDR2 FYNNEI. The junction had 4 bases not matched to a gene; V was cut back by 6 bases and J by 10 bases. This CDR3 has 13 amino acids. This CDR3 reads CASRTGGRSPLHF. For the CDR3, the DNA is TGTGCCAGCAGGACAGGGGGAAGATCACCCCTCCACTTT.